These 19 T cell receptor beta chains were all obtained from the same sample, sequenced in a study of shared clonotypes between healthy human individuals. Terminally differentiated effector memory CD45RA+ cells were excluded from the naive CD8 cells, which were CD45RO-negative and positively selected for CCR7. This table comes from immunoSEQ multiplex PCR, and its TCRdb copy is limited to in-frame clones, with some not included. The sample has 500,000 to 700,000 clones; around 95% are singletons. Sequencing was done on a sample of naive CD8+ T cells sorted from blood. The receptor set was obtained from a woman between 25 and 40 years old in good health.

This chain uses TRBV6-6 with TRBJ2-7, with 12 bases aligning to TRBD2. The CDR3 runs to 15 residues. The V gene end was trimmed by 2 bases and the J gene end by 4 bases; junction bases not matched to a gene: 3. Looked up from germline, CDR1 is MNHNY and CDR2 is SVGAGI (reference sequence). The CDR3 reads CASSYRLAGVYEQYF. The CDR3 DNA reads TGTGCCAGCAGTTACCGACTAGCGGGAGTGTACGAGCAGTACTTC.

This rearrangement joins TRBV5-6 to TRBJ2-3, with 7 nucleotides matching TRBD1. The germline V gene encodes CDR1 SGHDT and CDR2 YYEEEE. Trimming at V came to 1 base and at J to 3 bases, leaving 8 bases not matched to a gene. The CDR3 is made up of 16 amino acids. The CDR3 loop is CASSLRYGRGTDTQYF. CDR3 DNA: TGTGCCAGCAGCTTGAGGTACGGCAGGGGGACAGATACGCAGTATTTT. The variable domain in full, completed from reference TRBV5-6 and TRBJ2-3, reads DAGVTQSPTHLIKTRGQQVTLRCSPKSGHDTVSWYQQALGQGPQFIFQYYEEEERQRGNFPDRFSGHQFPNYSSELNVNALLLGDSALYLCASSLRYGRGTDTQYFGPGTRLTVL.

The rearrangement uses TRBV18 and TRBJ2-7; D is perhaps TRBD2 (5 bases). Germline CDR1 reads KGHSH; CDR2 reads LQKENI. The length of the CDR3 is 15 residues. Trimming stripped 0 bases from V and 4 bases from J, with 13 bases between. The CDR3 region has the DNA TGTGCCAGCTCACCACCGGACTCACTAGGGTACGAGCAGTACTTC. Translation: CASSPPDSLGYEQYF.

This clone was counted a single time. The V and J genes are TRBV27 and TRBJ2-7; 7 bases agree with TRBD2. CDR3 size: 16 residues. Germline trimming cut 5 bases from V and 0 bases from J; bases unmatched to any gene: 10. Germline CDR1 is MNHEY and CDR2 is SMNVEV (reference sequence). This chain's CDR3 is CASSPSSGRLSYEQYF. The CDR3 nucleotides are TGTGCCAGCAGTCCATCTAGCGGCAGGCTCTCCTACGAGCAGTACTTC.

The CDR3 DNA is TGTGCCAGCAGCCGTACTAGCGGGAGGAGGGATGAGCAGTTCTTC. This translates into CASSRTSGRRDEQFF. This chain joins TRBV6-5 and TRBJ2-1; TRBD2 matches at 12 bases. The CDR3 is made up of 15 amino acids. The trim removed 6 bases at V and 8 bases at J, leaving 8 bases unmatched. In germline, CDR1 is MNHEY, CDR2 SVGAGI.

The rearrangement uses TRBV11-2 and TRBJ2-7; D unclear. Trimming took 5 bases from V and 2 from J, leaving 13 bases between them. The CDR3 runs to 14 residues. CDR1 is SGHAT, CDR2 FQNNGV, per germline. Here the CDR3 reads CASSHPGRPYEQYF. The CDR3 bases are TGTGCCAGCAGCCACCCTGGGCGACCCTACGAGCAGTACTTC.

The CDR3 DNA reads TGTGCCAGCATTCCGGGACAGGGTCTTAATAGCAATCAGCCCCAGCATTTT. Its translation: CASIPGQGLNSNQPQHF. The V gene is TRBV2, the J gene TRBJ1-5; TRBD1 matches at 9 bases. Germline V gene data show CDR1 as SNHLY and CDR2 as FYNNEI. V was pared by 7 bases and J by 0 bases, with 10 bases of the junction left unmatched. The CDR3 is 17 residues long. Full variable domain (remainder filled in from reference TRBV2 and TRBJ1-5): EPEVTQTPSHQVTQMGQEVILRCVPISNHLYFYWYRQILGQKVEFLVSFYNNEISEKSEIFDDQFSVERPDGSNFTLKIRSTKLEDSAMYFCASIPGQGLNSNQPQHFGDGTRLSIL.

This chain connects TRBV4-1 to TRBJ2-7; TRBD2 matches at 9 bases. CDR1 and CDR2 (germline): MGHRA, YSYEKL. The CDR3 extends over 18 amino acids. J was trimmed by 2 bases and V by 0 bases; bases with no gene match: 11. The CDR3 is CASSQDRALAGPTYEQYF. CDR3 nucleotides: TGCGCCAGCAGCCAAGATCGGGCCCTAGCGGGACCCACCTACGAGCAGTACTTC.

The chain couples TRBV9 to TRBJ1-1; unclear D gene. CDR1 and CDR2 (germline): SGDLS, YYNGEE. Trimming left V 7 bases short and J 2 bases short, with 12 bases between. This CDR3 has 13 amino acids. CDR3 sequence reads: CASRGIHNTEAFF. The CDR3 bases are TGTGCCAGCCGGGGTATCCATAACACTGAAGCTTTCTTT.

V is TRBV19 and J is TRBJ2-7; 9 bases agree with TRBD2. The CDR3 is made up of 15 amino acids. Germline trimming cut 4 bases from V and 2 bases from J; bases unmatched to any gene: 6. Per germline, CDR1 LNHDA and CDR2 SQIVND (reference sequence). The CDR3 region is CASSNGREGPYEQYF. In nucleotides, the CDR3 is TGTGCCAGTAGTAACGGGCGGGAGGGTCCCTACGAGCAGTACTTC. Variable domain in full (rest from reference TRBV19 and TRBJ2-7): DGGITQSPKYLFRKEGQNVTLSCEQNLNHDAMYWYRQDPGQGLRLIYYSQIVNDFQKGDIAEGYSVSREKKESFPLTVTSAQKNPTAFYLCASSNGREGPYEQYFGPGTRLTVT.

The chain combines TRBV29-1 with TRBJ2-1; D gene uncertain. This CDR3 region has 13 residues. V was clipped by 5 bases and J by 6 bases, with 14 bases between them. The V gene's germline CDR1 is SQVTM and CDR2 ANQGSEA. CDR3 sequence reads: CSVLSSNSNEQFF. CDR3 nucleotide sequence: TGCAGCGTTCTGTCTAGTAATTCCAATGAGCAGTTCTTC.

The rearrangement uses TRBV6-5 and TRBJ2-5; the match to TRBD1 covers 8 bases. There are 14 residues in the CDR3. With 2 bases clipped from V and 2 bases from J, the junction kept 1 base outside the gene matches. From germline, CDR1 is MNHEY and CDR2 SVGAGI. CDR3: CASSYDRGQETQYF. The CDR3 DNA follows: TGTGCCAGCAGTTACGACAGGGGACAAGAGACCCAGTACTTC.

J is TRBJ2-7 and V is TRBV7-8, with D unclear. The germline V and J ends were trimmed by 8 bases and 3 bases, with 17 bases remaining between them. This CDR3 spans 14 amino acids. The germline V gene encodes CDR1 SGHVS and CDR2 FQNEAQ. The CDR3 loop reads CASATGLKRYEQYF. CDR3 nucleotides: TGTGCCAGCGCCACGGGCCTCAAGCGCTACGAGCAGTACTTC.

This chain joins TRBV21-1 and TRBJ1-5; the D segment call TRBD1 is taken from the table without a DNA check. TRBV21-1 has pseudogene status. The CDR3 spans 22 residues. CDR3: CASSKLFVENVCRGRGNQPQHF. CDR3 in DNA: TGTGCCAGCAGCAAGCTCTTCGTCGAGAACGTATGTAGGGGTAGGGGCAATCAGCCCCAGCATTTT.

This chain links TRBV4-1 with TRBJ1-5, with D possibly TRBD1 on 5 matching bases. V gave up 2 bases and J gave up 7 bases, with 12 bases separating them. This CDR3 spans 14 amino acids. Germline V lookup: CDR1 MGHRA, CDR2 YSYEKL. This CDR3 reads CASSQSGTGQPQHF. CDR3 nucleotides: TGCGCCAGCAGCCAATCGGGGACCGGGCAGCCCCAGCATTTT.

A note on this clone: Within the sample, other DNA sequences also encode this same CDR3. The gene calls are TRBV11-2 and TRBJ1-2, with D possibly TRBD1 on 5 matching bases. CDR1 is SGHAT, CDR2 FQNNGV, per germline. This CDR3 is 13 amino acids long. V lost 0 bases and J lost 3, with 5 bases in between. CDR3 sequence reads: CASSLDRDYGYTF. CDR3 in DNA: TGTGCCAGCAGCTTAGACAGGGACTATGGCTACACCTTC.

This chain links TRBV6-5 with TRBJ2-2; 10 bases line up with TRBD1. The CDR3 runs to 15 residues. Trimming at V came to 2 bases and at J to 3 bases, leaving 0 bases not matched to a gene. Germline loops: CDR1 MNHEY, CDR2 SVGAGI. The CDR3 sequence is CASSYGTGDTGELFF. The DNA of the CDR3 is TGTGCCAGCAGTTACGGGACAGGGGACACCGGGGAGCTGTTTTTT.

The chain carries TRBV7-6 and TRBJ2-1; 7 bases are shared with TRBD2. CDR1 is SGHVS, CDR2 FNYEAQ, per germline. The V and J ends lost 0 bases and 5 bases, in that order; junction bases with no gene match: 4. The CDR3 runs to 15 residues. CDR3 bases: TGTGCCAGCAGCTTAGCAGCGGGGTCCGACAATGAGCAGTTCTTC. Its protein is CASSLAAGSDNEQFF.

The chain carries TRBV2 and TRBJ2-7; no definite D call. V was clipped by 7 bases and J by 7 bases, with 11 bases between them. The CDR3 has 11 residues. CDR1 is SNHLY, CDR2 FYNNEI, per germline. The DNA for the CDR3 is TGTGCCAGCATTTTTTTTAGGGAGCAGTACTTC. Its translation is CASIFFREQYF.